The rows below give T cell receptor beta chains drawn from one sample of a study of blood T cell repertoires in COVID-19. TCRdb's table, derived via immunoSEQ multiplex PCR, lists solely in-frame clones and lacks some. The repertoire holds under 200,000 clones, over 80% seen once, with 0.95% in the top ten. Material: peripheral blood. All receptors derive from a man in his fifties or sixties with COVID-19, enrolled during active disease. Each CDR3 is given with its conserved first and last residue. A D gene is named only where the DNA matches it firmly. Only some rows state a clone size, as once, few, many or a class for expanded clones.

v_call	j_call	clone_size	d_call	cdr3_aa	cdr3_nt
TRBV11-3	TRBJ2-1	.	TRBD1	CASSRQGSYNEQFF	TGTGCCAGCAGTCGACAGGGGTCCTACAATGAGCAGTTCTTC
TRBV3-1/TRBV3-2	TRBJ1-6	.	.	CASSPAQNSPLHF	TGTGCCAGCAGCCCAGCACAGAATTCACCCCTCCACTTT
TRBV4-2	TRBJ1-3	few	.	CASSQVRVQGGNTIYF	TGTGCCAGCAGCCAAGTGAGAGTACAGGGAGGAAACACCATATATTTT
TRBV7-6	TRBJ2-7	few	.	CASSLYGDIYEQYF	TGTGCCAGCAGCTTGTACGGAGATATCTACGAGCAGTACTTC
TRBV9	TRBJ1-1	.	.	CASHGGKNTEAFF	TGTGCCAGCCACGGAGGGAAGAACACTGAAGCTTTCTTT
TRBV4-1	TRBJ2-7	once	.	CASSQDPGAYEQYF	TGCGCCAGCAGCCAAGACCCGGGGGCCTACGAGCAGTACTTC
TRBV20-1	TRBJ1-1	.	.	CSASGVDREAFF	TGCAGTGCTAGTGGGGTGGACAGAGAAGCTTTCTTT
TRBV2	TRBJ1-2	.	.	CASIRGGYGYTF	TGTGCCAGCATTAGGGGGGGCTACGGCTACACCTTC
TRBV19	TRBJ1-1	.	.	CASRAGTLNTEAFF	TGTGCCAGTAGAGCCGGGACACTGAACACTGAAGCTTTCTTT
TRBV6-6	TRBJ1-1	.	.	CASSYAEPNTEAFF	TGTGCCAGCAGTTACGCAGAACCGAACACTGAAGCTTTCTTT
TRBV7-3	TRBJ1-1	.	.	CASSAHTGEAFF	TGTGCCAGCAGCGCTCACACGGGTGAAGCTTTCTTT
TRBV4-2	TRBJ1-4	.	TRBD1	CASSQGDRDEKLFF	TGTGCCAGCAGCCAAGGGGACAGGGATGAAAAACTGTTTTTT
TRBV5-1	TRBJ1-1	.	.	CASTFGRQGSGGTEAFF	TGCGCCAGCACCTTCGGGAGGCAGGGATCGGGCGGCACTGAAGCTTTCTTT
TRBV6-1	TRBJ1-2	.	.	CASSLGQSINGYTF	TGTGCCAGCAGCCTCGGACAGTCCATTAATGGCTACACCTTC
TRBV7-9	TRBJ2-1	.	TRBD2	CASSPLASGRNNEQFF	TGTGCCAGCAGCCCCCTTGCTAGCGGGAGGAACAATGAGCAGTTCTTC
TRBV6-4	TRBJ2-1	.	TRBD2	CASSLSGTRFNEQFF	TGTGCCAGCAGCCTTAGCGGGACCCGATTCAATGAGCAGTTCTTC
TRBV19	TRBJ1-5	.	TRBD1	CASSADRAGGRPQHF	TGTGCCAGTAGTGCTGACAGGGCGGGGGGACGGCCCCAGCATTTT
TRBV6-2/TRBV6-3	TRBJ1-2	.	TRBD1	CASSYGRGLNYGYTF	TGTGCCAGCAGTTACGGCAGGGGGCTAAACTATGGCTACACCTTC
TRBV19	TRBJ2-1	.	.	CASSITGLANEQFF	TGTGCCAGTAGTATCACAGGCCTGGCCAATGAGCAGTTCTTC
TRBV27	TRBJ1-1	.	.	CASSTIRQENTEAFF	TGTGCCAGCAGTACAATTCGACAGGAGAACACTGAAGCTTTCTTT
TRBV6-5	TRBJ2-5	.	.	CASTSAGEGTQYF	TGTGCCAGCACGTCGGCAGGGGAGGGGACCCAGTACTTC
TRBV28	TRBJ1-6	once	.	CASSFGNLAILHF	TGTGCCAGCAGTTTTGGCAACCTGGCCATACTCCACTTT
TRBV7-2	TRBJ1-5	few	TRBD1	CASSLGADRRNQPQHF	TGTGCCAGCAGCTTGGGCGCGGACAGGCGCAATCAGCCCCAGCATTTT
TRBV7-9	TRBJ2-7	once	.	CASSLGDDRGYEQYF	TGTGCCAGCAGCTTAGGGGATGATAGGGGCTACGAGCAGTACTTC
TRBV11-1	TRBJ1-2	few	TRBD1	CASSTGQGVSYGYTF	TGTGCCAGCAGCACGGGACAGGGGGTGAGCTATGGCTACACCTTC
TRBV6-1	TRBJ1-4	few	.	CASSETGGRLLNEKLFF	TGTGCCAGCAGTGAAACCGGGGGGAGGCTACTTAATGAAAAACTGTTTTTT
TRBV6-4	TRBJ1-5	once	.	CASSTVQGQPQHF	TGTGCCAGCAGTACCGTACAGGGTCAGCCCCAGCATTTT
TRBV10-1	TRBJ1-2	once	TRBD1	CASSGDRNYGYTF	TGCGCCAGCAGTGGGGACAGAAACTATGGCTACACCTTC
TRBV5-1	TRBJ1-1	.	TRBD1	CASSSWTGVNTEAFF	TGCGCCAGCAGCTCCTGGACAGGGGTGAACACTGAAGCTTTCTTT
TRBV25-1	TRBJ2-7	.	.	CASSESAGTATGQYF	TGTGCCAGCAGTGAGTCCGCGGGGACAGCCACCGGGCAGTACTTC
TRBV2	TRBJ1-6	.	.	CASSGAENSPLHF	TGTGCCAGCAGTGGAGCCGAGAATTCACCCCTCCACTTT
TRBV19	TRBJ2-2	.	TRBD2	CASAGTSGRDTGELFF	TGTGCCAGCGCCGGGACTAGCGGGAGAGACACCGGGGAGCTGTTTTTT
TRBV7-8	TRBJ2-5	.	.	CASSRERGRETQYF	TGTGCCAGCAGCCGAGAGCGCGGTCGAGAGACCCAGTACTTC
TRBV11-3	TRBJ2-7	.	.	CASSLERGLLFEQYF	TGTGCCAGCAGCTTAGAAAGGGGATTGTTATTCGAGCAGTACTTC
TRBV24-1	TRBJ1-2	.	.	CATSDVRAGDGYGYTF	TGTGCCACCAGTGATGTCAGGGCAGGGGATGGCTATGGCTACACCTTC
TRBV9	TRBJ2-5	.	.	CASSVDGSGYQETQYF	TGTGCCAGCAGCGTAGATGGTAGCGGATACCAAGAGACCCAGTACTTC
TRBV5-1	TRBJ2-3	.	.	CASSYGADTQYF	TGCGCCAGCAGCTACGGAGCAGATACGCAGTATTTT
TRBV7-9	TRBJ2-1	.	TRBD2	CASTQLSGSIGNEQFF	TGTGCCAGCACCCAACTTAGCGGGAGTATTGGCAATGAGCAGTTCTTC
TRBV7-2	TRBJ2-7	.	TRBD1	CASSLSQGASYEQYF	TGTGCCAGCAGCCTTTCGCAGGGGGCCTCCTACGAGCAGTACTTC
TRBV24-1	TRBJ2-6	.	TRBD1	CATSDYYRGSGANVLTF	TGTGCCACCAGTGATTATTACAGGGGCTCTGGGGCCAACGTCCTGACTTTC
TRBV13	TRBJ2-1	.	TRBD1	CASSPDRRSYNEQFF	TGTGCCAGCAGCCCGGACAGGCGCTCCTACAATGAGCAGTTCTTC
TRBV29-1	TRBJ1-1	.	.	CSVAEHLNTEAFF	TGCAGCGTTGCCGAGCACTTGAACACTGAAGCTTTCTTT
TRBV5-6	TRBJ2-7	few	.	CASSDRWSLGVEQYF	TGTGCCAGCAGCGACCGGTGGTCTCTGGGCGTCGAGCAGTACTTC
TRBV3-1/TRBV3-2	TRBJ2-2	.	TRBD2	CASSRLAGEGELFF	TGTGCCAGCAGCCGCTTGGCGGGGGAGGGGGAGCTGTTTTTT
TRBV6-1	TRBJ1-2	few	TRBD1	CASSDLGQAIYGYTF	TGTGCCAGCAGTGACCTTGGACAGGCCATCTATGGCTACACCTTC
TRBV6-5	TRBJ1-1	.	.	CASSYSGRGAEAFF	TGTGCCAGCAGTTACAGTGGGCGGGGGGCCGAAGCTTTCTTT
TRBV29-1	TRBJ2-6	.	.	CSAQKDTGSGANVLTF	TGCAGCGCCCAAAAGGACACAGGGTCTGGGGCCAACGTCCTGACTTTC
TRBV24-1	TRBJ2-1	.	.	CATAGASDEQFF	TGTGCCACCGCTGGGGCCAGCGATGAGCAGTTCTTC
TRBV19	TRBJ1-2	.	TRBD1	CASSSSKGTGGNYGYTF	TGTGCCAGTAGTTCCTCCAAAGGGACAGGGGGCAACTATGGCTACACCTTC
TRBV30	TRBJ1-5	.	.	CAWSGGEGQPQHF	TGTGCCTGGAGTGGGGGGGAGGGTCAGCCCCAGCATTTT
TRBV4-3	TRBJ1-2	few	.	CASSQDWTANYGYTF	TGCGCCAGCAGCCAAGACTGGACAGCTAACTATGGCTACACCTTC
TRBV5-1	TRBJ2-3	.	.	CASSLGHWGGTDTQYF	TGCGCCAGCAGCTTGGGTCATTGGGGCGGCACAGATACGCAGTATTTT
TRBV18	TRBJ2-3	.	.	CASSPPSRSTDTQYF	TGTGCCAGCTCACCACCGTCCCGGAGCACAGATACGCAGTATTTT
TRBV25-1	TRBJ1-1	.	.	CASSPMNWRGGTEAFF	TGTGCCAGCAGTCCCATGAACTGGAGGGGAGGGACTGAAGCTTTCTTT